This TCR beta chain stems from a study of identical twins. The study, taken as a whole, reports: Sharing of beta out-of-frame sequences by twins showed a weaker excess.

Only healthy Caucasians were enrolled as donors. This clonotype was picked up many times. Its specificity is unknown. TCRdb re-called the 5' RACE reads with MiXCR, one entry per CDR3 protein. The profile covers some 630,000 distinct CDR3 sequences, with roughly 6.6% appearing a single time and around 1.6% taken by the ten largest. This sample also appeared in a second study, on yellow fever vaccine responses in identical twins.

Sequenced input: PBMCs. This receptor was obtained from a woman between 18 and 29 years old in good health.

The CDR3: CASSLNHNEQFF. The CDR3 nucleotides are TGTGCCAGCAGTTTAAACCACAATGAGCAGTTCTTC. J is TRBJ2-1 and V is TRBV12-3 or TRBV12-4; no definite D call. The CDR3 consists of 12 residues. Trimming pared 2 bases from V and 5 bases from J, leaving 4 bases between.